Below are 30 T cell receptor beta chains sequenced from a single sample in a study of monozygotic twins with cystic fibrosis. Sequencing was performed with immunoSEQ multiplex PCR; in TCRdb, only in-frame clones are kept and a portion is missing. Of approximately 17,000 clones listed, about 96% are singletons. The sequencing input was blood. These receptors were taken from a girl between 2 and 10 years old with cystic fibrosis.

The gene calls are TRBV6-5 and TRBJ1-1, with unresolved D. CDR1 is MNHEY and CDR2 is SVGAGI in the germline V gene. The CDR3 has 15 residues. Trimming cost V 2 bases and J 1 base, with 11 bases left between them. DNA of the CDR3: TGTGCCAGCAGTTACCCGGGAACCCCGAACACTGAAGCTTTCTTT. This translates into CASSYPGTPNTEAFF.

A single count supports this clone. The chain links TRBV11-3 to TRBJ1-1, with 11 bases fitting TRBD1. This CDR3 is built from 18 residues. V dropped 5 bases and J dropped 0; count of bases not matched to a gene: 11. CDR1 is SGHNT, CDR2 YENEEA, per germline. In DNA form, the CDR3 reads TGTGCCAGCAGCACCAGACGGGACAGGGGGAAGATGAACACTGAAGCTTTCTTT. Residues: CASSTRRDRGKMNTEAFF.

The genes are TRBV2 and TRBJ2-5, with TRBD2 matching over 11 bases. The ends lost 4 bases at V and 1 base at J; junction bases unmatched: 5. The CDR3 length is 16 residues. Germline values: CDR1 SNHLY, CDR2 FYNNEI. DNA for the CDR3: TGTGCCAGCAGTGGGAGACTAGCGGGGTTCCAAGAGACCCAGTACTTC. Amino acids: CASSGRLAGFQETQYF.

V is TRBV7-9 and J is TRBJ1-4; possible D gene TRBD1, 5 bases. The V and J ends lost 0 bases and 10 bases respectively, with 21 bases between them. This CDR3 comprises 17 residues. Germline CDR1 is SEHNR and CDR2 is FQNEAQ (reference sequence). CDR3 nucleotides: TGTGCCAGCAGCTTAGCGAACCTGGGACCAAGGGGTGGAAAACTGTTTTTT. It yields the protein CASSLANLGPRGGKLFF.

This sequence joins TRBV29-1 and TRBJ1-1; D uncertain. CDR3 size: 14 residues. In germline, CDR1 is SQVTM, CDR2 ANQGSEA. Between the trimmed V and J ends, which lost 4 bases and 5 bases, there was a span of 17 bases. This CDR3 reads CSVVVARGETEAFF. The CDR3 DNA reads TGCAGCGTTGTTGTGGCCCGAGGTGAGACTGAAGCTTTCTTT.

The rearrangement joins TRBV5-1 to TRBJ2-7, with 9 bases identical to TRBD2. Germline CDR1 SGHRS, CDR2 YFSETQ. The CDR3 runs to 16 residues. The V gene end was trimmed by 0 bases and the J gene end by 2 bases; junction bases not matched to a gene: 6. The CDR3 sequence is CASSLAPASGTYEQYF. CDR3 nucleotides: TGCGCCAGCAGCTTGGCCCCGGCTAGCGGGACCTACGAGCAGTACTTC.

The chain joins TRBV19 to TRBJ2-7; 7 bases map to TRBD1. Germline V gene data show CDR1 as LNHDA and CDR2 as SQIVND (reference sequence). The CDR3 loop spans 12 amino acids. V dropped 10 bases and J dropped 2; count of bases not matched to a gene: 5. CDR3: CATRDSAYEQYF. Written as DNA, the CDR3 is TGTGCCACCCGGGACAGTGCCTACGAGCAGTACTTC.

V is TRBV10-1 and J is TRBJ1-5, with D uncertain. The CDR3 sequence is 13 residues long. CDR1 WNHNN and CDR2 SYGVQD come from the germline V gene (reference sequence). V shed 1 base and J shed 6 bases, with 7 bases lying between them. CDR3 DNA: TGCGCCAGCAGTGAGTTCGTAGGTCAGCCCCAGCATTTT. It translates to CASSEFVGQPQHF.

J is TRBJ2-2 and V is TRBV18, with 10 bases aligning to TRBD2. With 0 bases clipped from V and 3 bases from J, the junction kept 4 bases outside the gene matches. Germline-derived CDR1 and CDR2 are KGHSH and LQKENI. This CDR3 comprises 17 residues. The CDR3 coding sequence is TGTGCCAGCTCACCACCAAGGAGCGGGGGGGACACCGGGGAGCTGTTTTTT. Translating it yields CASSPPRSGGDTGELFF.

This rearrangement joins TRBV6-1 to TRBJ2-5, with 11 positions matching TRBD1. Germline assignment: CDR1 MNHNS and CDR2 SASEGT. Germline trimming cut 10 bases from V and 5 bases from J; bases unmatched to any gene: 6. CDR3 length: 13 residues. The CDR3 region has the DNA TGTGCCACCTTGGACAGGGGGCTCGAGACCCAGTACTTC. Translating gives CATLDRGLETQYF.

CDR3 DNA: TGCGCCAGCAGCTGGGGGGACGGTTACAATGAGCAGTTCTTC. Translation: CASSWGDGYNEQFF. The gene calls are TRBV5-1 and TRBJ2-1; maybe TRBD2 (6 bases). V was shortened by 3 bases and J by 4 bases, with 11 bases between the two germline ends. Germline CDR1 and CDR2: SGHRS and YFSETQ. There are 14 residues in the CDR3.

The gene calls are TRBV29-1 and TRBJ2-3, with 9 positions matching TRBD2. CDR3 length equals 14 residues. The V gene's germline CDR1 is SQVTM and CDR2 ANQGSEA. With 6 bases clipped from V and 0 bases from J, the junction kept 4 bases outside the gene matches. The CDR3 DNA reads TGCAGCGTGGCGGGGGGGACTAGCACAGATACGCAGTATTTT. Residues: CSVAGGTSTDTQYF.

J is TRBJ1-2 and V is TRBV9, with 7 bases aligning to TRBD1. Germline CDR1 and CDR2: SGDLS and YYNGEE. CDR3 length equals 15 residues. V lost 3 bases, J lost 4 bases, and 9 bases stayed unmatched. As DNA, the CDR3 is TGTGCCAGCAGCGGAACCGGGACAGCGTTCTATGGCTACACCTTC. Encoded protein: CASSGTGTAFYGYTF.

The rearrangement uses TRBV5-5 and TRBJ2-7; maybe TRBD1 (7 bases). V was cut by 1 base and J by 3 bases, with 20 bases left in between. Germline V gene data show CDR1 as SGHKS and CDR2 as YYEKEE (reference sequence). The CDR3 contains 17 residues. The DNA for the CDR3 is TGTGCCAGCAGCTTGCCCCCTAGGACAGGCGGGGACTACGAGCAGTACTTC. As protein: CASSLPPRTGGDYEQYF.

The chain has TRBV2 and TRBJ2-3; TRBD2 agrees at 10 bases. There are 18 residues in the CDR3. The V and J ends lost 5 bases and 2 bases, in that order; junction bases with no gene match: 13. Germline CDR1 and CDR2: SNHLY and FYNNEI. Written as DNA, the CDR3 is TGTGCCAGCAGTCGAAACGTTTTAGGACTAGCGGTCACAGATACGCAGTATTTT. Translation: CASSRNVLGLAVTDTQYF.

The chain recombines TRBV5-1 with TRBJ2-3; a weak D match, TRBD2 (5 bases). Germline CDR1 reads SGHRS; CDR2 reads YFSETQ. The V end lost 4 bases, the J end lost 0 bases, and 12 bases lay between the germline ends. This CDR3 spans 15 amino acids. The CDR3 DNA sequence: TGCGCCAGCAGCCAAGGAGGTAGTAGCACAGATACGCAGTATTTT. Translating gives CASSQGGSSTDTQYF. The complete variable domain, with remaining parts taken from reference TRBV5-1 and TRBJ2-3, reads KAGVTQTPRYLIKTRGQQVTLSCSPISGHRSVSWYQQTPGQGLQFLFEYFSETQRNKGNFPGRFSGRQFSNSRSEMNVSTLELGDSALYLCASSQGGSSTDTQYFGPGTRLTVL.

CDR3 loop: CASSPAYEQYF. In nucleotides, the CDR3 is TGTGCCAGCAGCCCGGCCTACGAGCAGTACTTC. The genes are TRBV7-2 and TRBJ2-7, with no clear D. Deletions cut 5 bases from V and 2 bases from J, with 4 bases between. The CDR3 loop spans 11 amino acids. Germline assignment: CDR1 SGHTA and CDR2 FQGNSA.

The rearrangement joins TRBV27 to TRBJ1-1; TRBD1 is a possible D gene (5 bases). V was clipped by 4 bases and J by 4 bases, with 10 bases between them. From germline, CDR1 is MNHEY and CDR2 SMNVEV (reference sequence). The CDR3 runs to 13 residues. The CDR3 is CASSSGHFTEAFF. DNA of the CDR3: TGTGCCAGCAGTTCCGGACACTTCACTGAAGCTTTCTTT.

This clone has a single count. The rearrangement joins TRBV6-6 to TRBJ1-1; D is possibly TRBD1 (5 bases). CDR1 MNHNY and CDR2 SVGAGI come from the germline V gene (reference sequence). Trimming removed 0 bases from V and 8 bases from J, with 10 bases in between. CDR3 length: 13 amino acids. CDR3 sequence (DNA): TGTGCCAGCAGTTACTCAACAGGACAAGAAGCTTTCTTT. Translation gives CASSYSTGQEAFF.

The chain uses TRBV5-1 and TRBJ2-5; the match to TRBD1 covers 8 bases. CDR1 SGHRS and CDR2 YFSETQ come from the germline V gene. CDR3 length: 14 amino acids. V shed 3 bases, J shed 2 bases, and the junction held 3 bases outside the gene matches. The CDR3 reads CASSSGQGQETQYF. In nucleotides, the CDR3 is TGCGCCAGCAGCTCCGGACAGGGACAAGAGACCCAGTACTTC.

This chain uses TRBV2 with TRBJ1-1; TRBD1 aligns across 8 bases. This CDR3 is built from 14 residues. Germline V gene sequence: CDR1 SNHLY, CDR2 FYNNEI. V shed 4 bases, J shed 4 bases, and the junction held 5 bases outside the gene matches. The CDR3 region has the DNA TGTGCCAGCAGTGTATCAGGGGGCCTCACTGAAGCTTTCTTT. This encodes CASSVSGGLTEAFF.

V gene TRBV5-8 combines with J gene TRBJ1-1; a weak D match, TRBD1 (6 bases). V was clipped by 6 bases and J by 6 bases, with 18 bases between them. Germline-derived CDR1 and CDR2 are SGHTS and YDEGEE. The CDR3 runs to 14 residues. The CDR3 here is CASKESGQHPEAFF. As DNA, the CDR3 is TGTGCCAGCAAGGAATCCGGACAGCACCCTGAAGCTTTCTTT.

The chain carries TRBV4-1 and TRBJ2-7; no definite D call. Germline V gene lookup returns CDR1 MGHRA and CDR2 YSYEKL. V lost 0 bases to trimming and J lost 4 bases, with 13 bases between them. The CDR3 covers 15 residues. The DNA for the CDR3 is TGCGCCAGCAGCCAAGAAGAGAACACGGAGTACGAGCAGTACTTC. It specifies CASSQEENTEYEQYF.

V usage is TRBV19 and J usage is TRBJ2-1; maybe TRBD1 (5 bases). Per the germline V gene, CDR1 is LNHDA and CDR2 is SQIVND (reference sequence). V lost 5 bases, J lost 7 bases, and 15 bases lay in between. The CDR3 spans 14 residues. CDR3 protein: CASSVAGLGNEQFF. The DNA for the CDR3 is TGTGCCAGTAGTGTCGCAGGGTTGGGGAATGAGCAGTTCTTC.

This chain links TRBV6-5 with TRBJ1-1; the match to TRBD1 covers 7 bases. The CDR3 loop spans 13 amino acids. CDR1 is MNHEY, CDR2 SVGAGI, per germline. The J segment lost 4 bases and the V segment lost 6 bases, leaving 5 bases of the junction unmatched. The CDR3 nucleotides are TGTGCCAGCAGCTCCGACAGGGCCACTGAAGCTTTCTTT. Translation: CASSSDRATEAFF.

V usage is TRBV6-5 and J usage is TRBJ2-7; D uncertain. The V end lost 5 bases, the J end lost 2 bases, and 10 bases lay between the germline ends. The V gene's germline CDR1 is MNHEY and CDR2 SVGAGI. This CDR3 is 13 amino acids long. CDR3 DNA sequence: TGTGCCAGCAGTGTCCCTATCCCCTACGAGCAGTACTTC. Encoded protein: CASSVPIPYEQYF.

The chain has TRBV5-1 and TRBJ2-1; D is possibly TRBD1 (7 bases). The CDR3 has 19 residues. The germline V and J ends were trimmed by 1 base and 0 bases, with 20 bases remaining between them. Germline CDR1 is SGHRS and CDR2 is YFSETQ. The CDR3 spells CASSLRERNRGGSYNEQFF. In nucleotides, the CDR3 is TGCGCCAGCAGCTTGAGAGAGAGAAACAGGGGAGGCTCCTACAATGAGCAGTTCTTC. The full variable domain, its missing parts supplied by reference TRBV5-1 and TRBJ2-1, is KAGVTQTPRYLIKTRGQQVTLSCSPISGHRSVSWYQQTPGQGLQFLFEYFSETQRNKGNFPGRFSGRQFSNSRSEMNVSTLELGDSALYLCASSLRERNRGGSYNEQFFGPGTRLTVL.

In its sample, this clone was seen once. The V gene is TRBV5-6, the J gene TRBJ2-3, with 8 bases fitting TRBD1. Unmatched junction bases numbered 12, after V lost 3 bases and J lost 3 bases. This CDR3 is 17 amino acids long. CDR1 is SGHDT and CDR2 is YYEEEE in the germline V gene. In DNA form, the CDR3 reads TGTGCCAGCAGCTCTCGGGGCAGGGGGCTTTGGACAGATACGCAGTATTTT. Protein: CASSSRGRGLWTDTQYF.

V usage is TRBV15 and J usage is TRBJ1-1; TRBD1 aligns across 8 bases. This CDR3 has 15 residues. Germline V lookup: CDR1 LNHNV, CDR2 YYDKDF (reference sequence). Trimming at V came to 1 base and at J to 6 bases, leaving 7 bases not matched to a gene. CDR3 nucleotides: TGTGCCACCAGCAGAGGAGGACAGGGAGGTGCTGAAGCTTTCTTT. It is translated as CATSRGGQGGAEAFF.

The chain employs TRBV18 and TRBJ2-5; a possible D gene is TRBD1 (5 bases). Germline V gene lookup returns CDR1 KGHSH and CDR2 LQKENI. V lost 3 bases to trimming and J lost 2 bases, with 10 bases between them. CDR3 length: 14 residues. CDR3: CASSPRTNQETQYF. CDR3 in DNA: TGTGCCAGCTCACCCAGGACAAATCAAGAGACCCAGTACTTC.